These T cell receptor beta chains were read from a single sample in a study of blood T cell repertoires in COVID-19. Here immunoSEQ multiplex PCR was the method, and the copy in TCRdb shows in-frame clones only, minus some. This sample yields approximately 190,000 clones, of which 75% to 90% are seen a single time; 5.5% to 7.5% belongs to the top ten. The specimen sequenced was peripheral blood. The receptors shown here come from a woman between 40 and 55 years old with acute or convalescent COVID-19. CDR3s leave out the opening cysteine and the closing phenylalanine or tryptophan.

J gene	V gene	CDR3 protein
TRBJ2-7	TRBV5-1	ASSLVSGSYEQY
TRBJ2-7	TRBV4-1	ASSQGSGGGYEQY
TRBJ1-2	TRBV29-1	SVPYWDREASWGYT
TRBJ2-7	TRBV5-4	ASSLGKGGRNEQY
TRBJ2-5	TRBV24-1	ATSDLQGTEETQY
TRBJ2-7	TRBV19	ASSHGTSGSYEQY
TRBJ2-7	TRBV5-1	ASSFSLAGGREQY
TRBJ2-3	TRBV3-1/TRBV3-2	ASSQGLVSGGTDTQY
TRBJ2-7	TRBV4-1	ASSPELAAYEQY
TRBJ2-1	TRBV19	ASSIGQARSSYNEQF
TRBJ2-3	TRBV29-1	SVQGTSGGTDTQY
TRBJ2-7	TRBV5-4	ASSLTDNAYEQY
TRBJ2-7	TRBV14	ASSHDRGPEQY
TRBJ1-4	TRBV27	ASSLWGKGVANEKLF
TRBJ2-1	TRBV27	ASSLAGGPGF
TRBJ2-1	TRBV27	ASGRRSNEQF
TRBJ1-1	TRBV6-5	ASRSTGSAEAF
TRBJ1-2	TRBV11-2	ASSPVRTTNYGYT
TRBJ2-2	TRBV7-2	ASSLSTDTGELF
TRBJ2-1	TRBV19	ASSANRGTEQF
TRBJ1-1	TRBV30	AWEGGVVWTEAF
TRBJ1-2	TRBV24-1	ATSGRESNYGYT
TRBJ2-7	TRBV10-3	AISTRQGQVQY
TRBJ2-1	TRBV19	ASSIASGRMSYNEQF
TRBJ1-2	TRBV12-3/TRBV12-4	ASSGNYGYT
TRBJ2-1	TRBV12-3/TRBV12-4	ASSRYIEQF
TRBJ1-5	TRBV21-1	ASKYDRVGQPQH
TRBJ2-1	TRBV19	ASRENPGQGRGDGNEQF
TRBJ2-5	TRBV11-2	ASSPRTVGGETQY
TRBJ1-4	TRBV20-1	SASSSGPELF
TRBJ2-7	TRBV7-6	ASSSVQGASYEQY
TRBJ1-1	TRBV10-1	ASSFGQGAEAF
TRBJ2-2	TRBV5-8	ASSLYAGELF
TRBJ2-1	TRBV6-5	ASTGALNEQF
TRBJ1-3	TRBV15	ATSRTRAGNTIY
TRBJ2-7	TRBV4-1	ASSQEGGLAGVWSLYEQY
TRBJ2-3	TRBV5-6	ASSRTGVGTDTQY